This T cell receptor beta chain was sequenced in a study of shared clonotypes between healthy human individuals. Per the authors' pipeline: As immunoSEQ supplied junction-only sequences (without quality scores), filtering differed. Assay: immunoSEQ multiplex PCR; the TCRdb copy retains only in-frame clones and omits some. V, J and clone size were drawn from that table, and D and trimming were deduced from the DNA. The table shows millions of clones, with 85% to 95% occurring only once. Sequenced material: naive CD4+ T cells sorted from blood. Subset of the sample: CD45RA+ positively selected. The clonotype originates from a man aged 18 to 35 in good health.

CDR3: CASRRAENTGELFF. CDR3 nucleotide sequence: TGTGCCAGTAGACGAGCGGAGAACACCGGGGAGCTGTTTTTT. This chain joins TRBV19 and TRBJ2-2; a weak D match, TRBD2 (5 bases). This CDR3 contains 14 residues. In germline, CDR1 is LNHDA, CDR2 SQIVND (reference sequence). V was shortened by 6 bases and J by 1 base, with 9 bases between the two germline ends.